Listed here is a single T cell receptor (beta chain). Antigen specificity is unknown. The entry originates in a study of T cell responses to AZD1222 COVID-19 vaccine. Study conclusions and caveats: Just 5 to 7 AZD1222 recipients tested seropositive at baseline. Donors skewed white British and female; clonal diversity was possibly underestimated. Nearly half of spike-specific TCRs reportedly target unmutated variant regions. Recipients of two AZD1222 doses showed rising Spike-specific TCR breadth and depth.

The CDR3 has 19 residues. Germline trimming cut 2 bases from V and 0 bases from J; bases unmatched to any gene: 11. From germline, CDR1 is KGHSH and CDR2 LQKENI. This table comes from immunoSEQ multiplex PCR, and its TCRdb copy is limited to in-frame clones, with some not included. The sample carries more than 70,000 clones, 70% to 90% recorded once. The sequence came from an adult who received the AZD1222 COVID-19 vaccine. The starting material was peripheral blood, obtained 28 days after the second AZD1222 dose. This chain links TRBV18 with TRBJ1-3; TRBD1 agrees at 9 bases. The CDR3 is CASSPTGQGSILSGNTIYF. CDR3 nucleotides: TGTGCCAGCTCACCAACGGGACAGGGCTCCATTCTCTCTGGAAACACCATATATTTT.